These 27 T cell receptor beta chains were sequenced from one sample in a study of PD-1 blockade in classical Hodgkin lymphoma. The repertoire was sequenced with immunoSEQ multiplex PCR; TCRdb's copy has only in-frame clones and lacks some. Of about 110,000 clones detected, roughly 87% appear once; the ten largest clones hold roughly 19%. Time point noted: cycle 4 day 1 (C4D1), after 5 to 7 weeks of nivolumab. Relapse after autologous stem cell transplantation occurred in every patient, and brentuximab vedotin exposure varied. Sequencing used peripheral blood mononuclear cells (PBMCs), obtained before the fourth cycle of nivolumab. The source of these receptors is a human donor with classical Hodgkin lymphoma.

The V and J genes are TRBV6-1 and TRBJ2-7; D unresolved. Germline CDR1 reads MNHNS; CDR2 reads SASEGT. CDR3 length: 13 amino acids. The V gene lost 2 bases and the J gene lost 3 bases, with 8 bases spanning the gap. CDR3 in amino acids: CASSEPPIYEQYF. The CDR3 DNA sequence: TGTGCCAGCAGTGAACCTCCAATCTACGAGCAGTACTTC.

For the CDR3, the DNA is TGTGCCAGTAGTTTTGAAGAGACCCAGTACTTC. It specifies CASSFEETQYF. The chain combines TRBV19 with TRBJ2-5, with D hard to call. The CDR3 is 11 amino acids. Per the germline V gene, CDR1 is LNHDA and CDR2 is SQIVND (reference sequence). Trimming removed 5 bases from V and 3 bases from J, with 4 bases in between.

This clone was observed a few times. The CDR3 bases are TGTGCCAGCAGCTTATATGGATCAGGTGGTGAAAAACTGTTTTTT. It is translated as CASSLYGSGGEKLFF. The chain combines TRBV11-2 with TRBJ1-4; D remains ambiguous. The CDR3 is 15 residues long. With 2 bases removed from V and 7 bases from J, the gap between germline ends came to 14 bases. CDR1 and CDR2 from the germline V gene are SGHAT and FQNNGV.

The chain has TRBV5-1 and TRBJ1-1; TRBD1 might be the D (5 bases). V lost 0 bases and J lost 4, with 13 bases in between. Looked up from germline, CDR1 is SGHRS and CDR2 is YFSETQ. The CDR3 sequence is 15 residues long. The CDR3 DNA follows: TGCGCCAGCAGCTTGGTGGCAGGGAGTTCCACTGAAGCTTTCTTT. This codes for CASSLVAGSSTEAFF.

The V and J genes are TRBV7-2 and TRBJ2-5, with 9 positions matching TRBD1. Germline V gives CDR1 SGHTA, CDR2 FQGNSA. V was clipped by 5 bases and J by 5 bases; unmatched bases: 6. The CDR3 spans 14 residues. For the CDR3, the DNA is TGTGCCAGCAGCCGAACAGGGGGCCCGGAGACCCAGTACTTC. Encoded protein: CASSRTGGPETQYF.

This clone was seen a handful of times. The gene calls are TRBV6-6 and TRBJ2-1; D gene unclear. There are 13 residues in the CDR3. Germline values: CDR1 MNHNY, CDR2 SVGAGI (reference sequence). The ends were cut back, 2 bases at V and 4 bases at J, with 6 bases in the middle. DNA of the CDR3: TGTGCCAGCAGTTACACGGAGTACAATGAGCAGTTCTTC. Amino acid sequence: CASSYTEYNEQFF.

V gene TRBV18 combines with J gene TRBJ1-2, with D possibly TRBD1 on 5 matching bases. Between the trimmed V and J ends, which lost 3 bases and 5 bases, there was a span of 19 bases. This CDR3 comprises 16 residues. Germline-derived CDR1 and CDR2 are KGHSH and LQKENI. This chain's CDR3 is CASSPMTEPRGYGYTF. DNA of the CDR3: TGTGCCAGCTCACCCATGACAGAACCGCGGGGATATGGCTACACCTTC. The full variable domain, its missing parts supplied by reference TRBV18 and TRBJ1-2, is NAGVMQNPRHLVRRRGQEARLRCSPMKGHSHVYWYRQLPEEGLKFMVYLQKENIIDESGMPKERFSAEFPKEGPSILRIQQVVRGDSAAYFCASSPMTEPRGYGYTFGSGTRLTVV.

V usage is TRBV18 and J usage is TRBJ1-5; maybe TRBD1 (6 bases). Trimming shortened V by 2 bases and J by 2 bases, and 10 bases separated the two germline ends. Per the germline V gene, CDR1 is KGHSH and CDR2 is LQKENI. The CDR3 has 15 amino acids. The CDR3 DNA reads TGTGCCAGCTCACCATTAGGGGGGGGCAATCAGCCCCAGCATTTT. This gives the protein CASSPLGGGNQPQHF.

This clone was detected once. V and J are TRBV7-2 and TRBJ2-1; no definite D call. The CDR3 loop spans 16 amino acids. The V gene lost 4 bases and the J gene lost 2 bases, with 15 bases spanning the gap. Germline lookup yields CDR1 SGHTA and CDR2 FQGNSA. In DNA, the CDR3 is TGTGCCAGCAGCTCAGCCCTAGAGACAACCTACAATGAGCAGTTCTTC. Residues: CASSSALETTYNEQFF.

V is TRBV5-1 and J is TRBJ2-7; maybe TRBD1 (6 bases). Trimming took 4 bases from V and 0 from J, leaving 11 bases between them. Germline V lookup: CDR1 SGHRS, CDR2 YFSETQ. There are 14 residues in the CDR3. The CDR3 DNA reads as TGCGCCAGCAGCCTGGACAGCTTCTCCTACGAGCAGTACTTC. It yields the protein CASSLDSFSYEQYF.

In nucleotides, the CDR3 is TGTGCCAGCTGCCCACCCGGGACTATCGAAAGCACTGAAGCTTTCTTT. This gives the protein CASCPPGTIESTEAFF. This rearrangement joins TRBV18 to TRBJ1-1; possible D gene TRBD1, 5 bases. The CDR3 contains 16 residues. Germline V gives CDR1 KGHSH, CDR2 LQKENI. Trimming took 7 bases from V and 4 from J, leaving 22 bases between them.

With respect to this clone: A junction end diverges from the germline sequence, so it may reflect a read error. CDR3 DNA sequence: TGTGCCAGCAGCGGAGACCCGGCGCAGGCCGGGGTCCTAGCCTTT. This translates into CASSGDPAQAGVLAF. This chain uses TRBV9 with TRBJ1-1, with D unclear. The CDR3 length is 15 residues. The germline gives CDR1 SGDLS, CDR2 YYNGEE.

The chain couples TRBV4-1 to TRBJ2-5; D perhaps matches TRBD2 (6 bases). CDR3 length: 16 amino acids. V was trimmed by 0 bases and J by 2 bases, leaving 13 bases between them. Germline CDR1 reads MGHRA; CDR2 reads YSYEKL. CDR3 loop: CASSQERGDDQETQYF. The CDR3 coding sequence is TGCGCCAGCAGCCAAGAACGCGGGGATGATCAAGAGACCCAGTACTTC.

The sample holds one count of this clone. This chain joins TRBV28 and TRBJ2-7; unclear D gene. CDR3 length equals 12 residues. Looked up from germline, CDR1 is MDHEN and CDR2 is SYDVKM. Between the trimmed V and J ends, which lost 5 bases and 4 bases, there was a span of 9 bases. CDR3 DNA: TGTGCCAGCAGTGTAACATTTTACGAGCAGTACTTC. Protein sequence: CASSVTFYEQYF.

The rearrangement uses TRBV2 and TRBJ2-1; no definite D call. Germline V CDR1 and CDR2: SNHLY, FYNNEI. CDR3 length equals 13 residues. The V and J ends lost 0 bases and 7 bases respectively, with 7 bases between them. The CDR3 loop reads CASSEALVNEQFF. The CDR3 DNA follows: TGTGCCAGCAGTGAAGCGCTCGTTAATGAGCAGTTCTTC.

In DNA, the CDR3 is TGTGCCAGCAGGGATCCGGGACTAGCGGGAGGCCAGTACTTC. Residues: CASRDPGLAGGQYF. This chain uses TRBV28 with TRBJ2-7, with 15 nucleotides matching TRBD2. Trimming removed 6 bases from V and 10 bases from J; junction bases left unmatched: 7. The CDR3 sequence is 14 residues long. Germline assignment: CDR1 MDHEN and CDR2 SYDVKM.

The chain joins TRBV5-1 to TRBJ2-5; D is undetermined. Germline CDR1 is SGHRS and CDR2 is YFSETQ. The CDR3 has 13 amino acids. Trimming shortened V by 0 bases and J by 5 bases, and 8 bases separated the two germline ends. CDR3 loop: CASSLGRAETQYF. The CDR3 nucleotides are TGCGCCAGCAGCTTGGGTCGGGCGGAGACCCAGTACTTC.

The chain uses TRBV19 and TRBJ1-5, with D possibly matching TRBD1 (6 bases). Between the trimmed V and J ends, which lost 6 bases and 5 bases, there was a span of 11 bases. Germline V gene data show CDR1 as LNHDA and CDR2 as SQIVND (reference sequence). This CDR3 comprises 13 residues. This CDR3 reads CASRPQGDQPQHF. As DNA, the CDR3 is TGTGCCAGTAGACCACAGGGCGATCAGCCCCAGCATTTT.

The chain has TRBV27 and TRBJ1-3, with D possibly matching TRBD1 (6 bases). From germline, CDR1 is MNHEY and CDR2 SMNVEV (reference sequence). This CDR3 is 15 amino acids long. Trimming pared 6 bases from V and 3 bases from J, leaving 15 bases between. CDR3: CASSPDRELGNTIYF. The CDR3, as DNA: TGTGCCAGCAGCCCGGACAGAGAACTTGGAAACACCATATATTTT.

V and J are TRBV29-1 and TRBJ2-7, with 9 nucleotides matching TRBD2. CDR3 size: 16 residues. V shed 0 bases, J shed 4 bases, and the junction held 10 bases outside the gene matches. Germline CDR1 is SQVTM and CDR2 is ANQGSEA. The CDR3 nucleotides are TGCAGCGTTGAAGAGCCTAATAGCGGGAGCCCTTACGAGCAGTACTTC. Translation gives CSVEEPNSGSPYEQYF.

The chain joins TRBV7-9 to TRBJ1-1, with TRBD1 as a possible D gene (5 bases). Germline V gives CDR1 SEHNR, CDR2 FQNEAQ (reference sequence). V was cut by 5 bases and J by 4 bases, with 14 bases left in between. The CDR3 extends over 14 amino acids. In DNA, the CDR3 is TGTGCCAGCAGCGGGTGGGGGTCGGGCACTGAAGCTTTCTTT. This encodes CASSGWGSGTEAFF.

In DNA, the CDR3 is TGTGCCAGCAGAGGGCCCTTTGGGACCTATGGCTACACCTTC. This codes for CASRGPFGTYGYTF. This chain uses TRBV6-5 with TRBJ1-2; D may be TRBD1 (5 bases). CDR3 length equals 14 residues. The V gene's germline CDR1 is MNHEY and CDR2 SVGAGI. Trimming left V 6 bases short and J 4 bases short, with 15 bases between.

The V call is TRBV6-1, the J call TRBJ2-7, with 8 bases matching TRBD1. The junction had 15 bases not matched to a gene; V was cut back by 3 bases and J by 2 bases. CDR3 length: 18 amino acids. Germline CDR1 MNHNS, CDR2 SASEGT. The CDR3 reads CASSEKTGVGVGAYEQYF. The CDR3 DNA sequence: TGTGCCAGCAGTGAGAAGACAGGGGTAGGTGTAGGTGCCTACGAGCAGTACTTC.

The chain joins TRBV7-6 to TRBJ2-3, with 11 bases lining up with TRBD2. Germline V gives CDR1 SGHVS, CDR2 FNYEAQ. V dropped 4 bases and J dropped 6; count of bases not matched to a gene: 21. This CDR3 has 20 residues. CDR3 sequence: CASSSLGLSSSGRRSDTQYF. The DNA of the CDR3 is TGTGCCAGCAGCTCCCTCGGGCTCTCCTCTAGCGGGAGGAGGTCGGATACGCAGTATTTT.

The chain links TRBV6-1 to TRBJ1-5; weak D call: TRBD1 (6 bases). V was clipped by 5 bases and J by 4 bases, with 12 bases between them. Germline V gives CDR1 MNHNS, CDR2 SASEGT. The length of the CDR3 is 14 residues. The CDR3 sequence: CASSQQGWNQPQHF. The CDR3, as DNA: TGTGCCAGCAGTCAACAGGGTTGGAATCAGCCCCAGCATTTT.

Concerning this clone: The junction shows a germline mismatch at one end, possibly a read error. The chain carries TRBV7-2 and TRBJ2-7, with D perhaps TRBD2 (6 bases). Germline V CDR1 and CDR2: SGHTA, FQGNSA. The CDR3 is made up of 15 amino acids. The CDR3 loop reads CASTLVGGGMREQYF. CDR3 nucleotide sequence: TGTGCCAGCACCTTAGTAGGAGGAGGGATGAGGGAGCAGTACTTC.

The rearrangement uses TRBV7-9 and TRBJ2-5; the D gene is possibly TRBD1 (5 bases). V was shortened by 2 bases and J by 9 bases, with 16 bases between the two germline ends. The CDR3 is 14 residues long. Germline assignment: CDR1 SEHNR and CDR2 FQNEAQ (reference sequence). The CDR3 reads CASSLNTPQGAQYF. CDR3 DNA: TGTGCCAGCAGCTTAAATACCCCTCAAGGGGCCCAGTACTTC.